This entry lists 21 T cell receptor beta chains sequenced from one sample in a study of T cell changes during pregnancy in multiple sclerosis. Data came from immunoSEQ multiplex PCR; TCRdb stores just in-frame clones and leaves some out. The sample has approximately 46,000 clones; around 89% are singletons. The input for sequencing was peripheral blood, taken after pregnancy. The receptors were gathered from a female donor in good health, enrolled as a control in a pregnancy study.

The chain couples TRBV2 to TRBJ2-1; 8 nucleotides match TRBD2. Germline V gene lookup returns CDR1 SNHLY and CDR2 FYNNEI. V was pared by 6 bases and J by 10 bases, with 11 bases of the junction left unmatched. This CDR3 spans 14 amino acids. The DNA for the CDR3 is TGTGCCAGCAGCGCCGGGGGGGGCGGGGGAGAGCAGTTCTTC. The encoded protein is CASSAGGGGGEQFF.

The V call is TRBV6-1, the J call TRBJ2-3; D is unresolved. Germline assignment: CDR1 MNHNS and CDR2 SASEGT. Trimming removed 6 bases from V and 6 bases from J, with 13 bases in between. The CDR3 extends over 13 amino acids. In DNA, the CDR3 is TGTGCCAGCAGGCTGATGGCCAGGGATACGCAGTATTTT. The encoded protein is CASRLMARDTQYF.

CDR3 loop: CASSLGRAEYSNQPQHF. The CDR3 DNA follows: TGTGCCAGCAGTTTGGGCAGGGCCGAGTATAGCAATCAGCCCCAGCATTTT. The V gene is TRBV28, the J gene TRBJ1-5; D perhaps matches TRBD1 (5 bases). Germline CDR1 reads MDHEN; CDR2 reads SYDVKM. Trimming removed 3 bases from V and 0 bases from J, with 15 bases in between. The CDR3 spans 17 residues.

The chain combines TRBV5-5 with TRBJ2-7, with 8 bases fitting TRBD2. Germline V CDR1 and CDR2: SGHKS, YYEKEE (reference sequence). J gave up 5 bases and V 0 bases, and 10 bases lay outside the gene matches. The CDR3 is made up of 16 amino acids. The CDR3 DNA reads TGTGCCAGCAGCTTGGGCCCTCGCGGGAGGACTAACGAGCAGTACTTC. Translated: CASSLGPRGRTNEQYF. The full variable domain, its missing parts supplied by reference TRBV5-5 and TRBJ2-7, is DAGVTQSPTHLIKTRGQQVTLRCSPISGHKSVSWYQQVLGQGPQFIFQYYEKEERGRGNFPDRFSARQFPNYSSELNVNALLLGDSALYLCASSLGPRGRTNEQYFGPGTRLTVT.

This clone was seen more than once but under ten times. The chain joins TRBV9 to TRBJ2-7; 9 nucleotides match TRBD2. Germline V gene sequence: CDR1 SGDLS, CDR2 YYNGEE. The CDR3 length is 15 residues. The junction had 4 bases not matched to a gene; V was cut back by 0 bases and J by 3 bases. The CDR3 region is CASSVVAGGGYEQYF. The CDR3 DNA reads TGTGCCAGCAGCGTAGTGGCGGGAGGGGGCTACGAGCAGTACTTC. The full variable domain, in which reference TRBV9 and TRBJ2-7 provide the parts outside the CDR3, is DSGVTQTPKHLITATGQRVTLRCSPRSGDLSVYWYQQSLDQGLQFLIQYYNGEERAKGNILERFSAQQFPDLHSELNLSSLELGDSALYFCASSVVAGGGYEQYFGPGTRLTVT.

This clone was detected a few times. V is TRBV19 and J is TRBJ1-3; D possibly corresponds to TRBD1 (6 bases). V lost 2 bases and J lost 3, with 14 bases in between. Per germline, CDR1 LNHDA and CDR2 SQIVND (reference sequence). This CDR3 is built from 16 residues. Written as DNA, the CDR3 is TGTGCCAGTAGTATATCGGCAGGGGAACATGGAAACACCATATATTTT. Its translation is CASSISAGEHGNTIYF.

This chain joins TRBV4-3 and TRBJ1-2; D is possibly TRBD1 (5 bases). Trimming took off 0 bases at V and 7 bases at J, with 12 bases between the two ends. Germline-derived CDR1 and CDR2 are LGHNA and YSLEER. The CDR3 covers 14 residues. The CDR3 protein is CASSQEAGGGGYTF. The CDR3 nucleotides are TGCGCCAGCAGCCAAGAAGCGGGGGGTGGTGGCTACACCTTC.

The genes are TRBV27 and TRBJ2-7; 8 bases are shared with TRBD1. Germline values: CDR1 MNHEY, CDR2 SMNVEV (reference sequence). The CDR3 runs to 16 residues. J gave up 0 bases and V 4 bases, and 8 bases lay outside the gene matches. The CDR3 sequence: CASSSPTGVSSYEQYF. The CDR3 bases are TGTGCCAGCAGTTCGCCGACAGGGGTATCCTCCTACGAGCAGTACTTC.

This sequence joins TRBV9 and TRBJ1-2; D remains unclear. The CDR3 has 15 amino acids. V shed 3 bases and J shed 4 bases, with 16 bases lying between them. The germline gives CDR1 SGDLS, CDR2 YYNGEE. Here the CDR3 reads CASSDTAGASYGYTF. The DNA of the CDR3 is TGTGCCAGCAGCGACACCGCGGGCGCTTCCTATGGCTACACCTTC.

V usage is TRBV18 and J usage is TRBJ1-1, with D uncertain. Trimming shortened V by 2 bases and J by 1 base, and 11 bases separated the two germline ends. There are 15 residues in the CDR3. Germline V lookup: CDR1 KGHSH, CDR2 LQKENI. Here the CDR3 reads CASSPSGQTNTEAFF. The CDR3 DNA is TGTGCCAGCTCACCATCGGGTCAGACGAACACTGAAGCTTTCTTT.

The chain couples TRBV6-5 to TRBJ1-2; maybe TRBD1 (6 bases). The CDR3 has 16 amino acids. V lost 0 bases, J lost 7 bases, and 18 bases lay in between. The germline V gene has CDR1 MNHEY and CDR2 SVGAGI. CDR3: CASSYSMDSPGFGYTF. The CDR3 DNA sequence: TGTGCCAGCAGTTACTCGATGGACAGCCCGGGGTTTGGCTACACCTTC.

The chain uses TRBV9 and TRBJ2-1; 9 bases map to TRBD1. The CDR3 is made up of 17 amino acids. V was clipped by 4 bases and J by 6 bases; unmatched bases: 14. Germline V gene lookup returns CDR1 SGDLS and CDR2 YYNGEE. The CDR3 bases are TGTGCCAGCAGCCTATCCCACCGGGACAGGGACGCCAATGAGCAGTTCTTC. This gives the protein CASSLSHRDRDANEQFF. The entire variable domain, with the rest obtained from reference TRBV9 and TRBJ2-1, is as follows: DSGVTQTPKHLITATGQRVTLRCSPRSGDLSVYWYQQSLDQGLQFLIQYYNGEERAKGNILERFSAQQFPDLHSELNLSSLELGDSALYFCASSLSHRDRDANEQFFGPGTRLTVL.

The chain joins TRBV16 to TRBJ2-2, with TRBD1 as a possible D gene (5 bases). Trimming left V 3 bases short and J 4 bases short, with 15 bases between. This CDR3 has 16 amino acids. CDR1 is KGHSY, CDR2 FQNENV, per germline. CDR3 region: CASSQYRTFATGELFF. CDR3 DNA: TGTGCCAGCAGCCAGTACAGGACATTCGCCACCGGGGAGCTGTTTTTT.

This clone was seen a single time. CDR3: CASGLIGQINQPQHF. CDR3 DNA sequence: TGTGCTAGTGGTTTGATAGGACAGATCAATCAGCCCCAGCATTTT. The rearrangement links TRBV12-5 to TRBJ1-5; D is possibly TRBD1 (6 bases). V was cut by 2 bases and J by 3 bases, with 11 bases left in between. This CDR3 is built from 15 residues. Germline lookup yields CDR1 LGHNT and CDR2 FRNRAP.

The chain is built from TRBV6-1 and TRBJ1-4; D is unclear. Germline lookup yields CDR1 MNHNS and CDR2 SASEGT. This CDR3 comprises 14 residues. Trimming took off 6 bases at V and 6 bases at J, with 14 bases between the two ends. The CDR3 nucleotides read TGTGCCAGCAGCGACCTAGTCGGGGATGAAAAACTGTTTTTT. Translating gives CASSDLVGDEKLFF.

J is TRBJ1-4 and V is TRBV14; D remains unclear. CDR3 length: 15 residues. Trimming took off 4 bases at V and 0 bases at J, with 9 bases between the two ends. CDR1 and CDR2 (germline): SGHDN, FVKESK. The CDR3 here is CASSPRRATNEKLFF. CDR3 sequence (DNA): TGTGCCAGCAGCCCTCGTCGTGCAACTAATGAAAAACTGTTTTTT.

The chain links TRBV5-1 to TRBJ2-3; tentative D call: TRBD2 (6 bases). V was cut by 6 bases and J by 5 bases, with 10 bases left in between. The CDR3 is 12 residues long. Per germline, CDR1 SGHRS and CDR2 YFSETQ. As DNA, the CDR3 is TGCGCCAGCATGGGGGGAGGAGATACGCAGTATTTT. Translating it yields CASMGGGDTQYF.

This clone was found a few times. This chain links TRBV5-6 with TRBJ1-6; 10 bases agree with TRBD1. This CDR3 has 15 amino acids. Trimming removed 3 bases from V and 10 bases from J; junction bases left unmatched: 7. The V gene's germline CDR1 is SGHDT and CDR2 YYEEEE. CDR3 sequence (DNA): TGTGCCAGCAGCTGGGACAGGGGATCAGGGTCACCCCTCCACTTT. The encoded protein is CASSWDRGSGSPLHF.

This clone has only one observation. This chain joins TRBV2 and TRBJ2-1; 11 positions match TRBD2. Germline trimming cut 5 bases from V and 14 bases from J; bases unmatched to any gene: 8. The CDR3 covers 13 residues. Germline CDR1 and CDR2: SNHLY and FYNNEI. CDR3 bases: TGTGCCAGCAGTCTAGCGGGGGGCCCCGAGGAGTTCTTC. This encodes CASSLAGGPEEFF. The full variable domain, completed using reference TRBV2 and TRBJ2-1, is EPEVTQTPSHQVTQMGQEVILRCVPISNHLYFYWYRQILGQKVEFLVSFYNNEISEKSEIFDDQFSVERPDGSNFTLKIRSTKLEDSAMYFCASSLAGGPEEFFGPGTRLTVL.

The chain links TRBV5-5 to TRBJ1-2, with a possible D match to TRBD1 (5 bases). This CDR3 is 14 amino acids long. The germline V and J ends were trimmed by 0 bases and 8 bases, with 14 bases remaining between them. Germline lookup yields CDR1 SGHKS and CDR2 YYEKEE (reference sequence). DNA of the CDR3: TGTGCCAGCAGCTTGGGCGACAGTGTCGGCGGCTACACCTTC. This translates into CASSLGDSVGGYTF.

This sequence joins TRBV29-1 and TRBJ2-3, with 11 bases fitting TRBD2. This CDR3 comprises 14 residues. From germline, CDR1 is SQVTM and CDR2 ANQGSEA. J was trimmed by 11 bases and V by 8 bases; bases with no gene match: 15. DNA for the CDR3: TGCAGCTCCAGGACTAGCGGGCCCTCGGGTGTGCAGTATTTT. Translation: CSSRTSGPSGVQYF.